One sample yielded the 17 T cell receptor beta chains listed below, sequenced in a study of T-cell reconstitution after alpha-beta-depleted transplantation in children. For TCRbeta, the library was prepared with unique molecular identifiers. Each CDR3 protein gets one entry after TCRdb re-called the PCR reads with MiXCR. Seen here are 85,000 to 120,000 distinct CDR3 sequences, 7.5% to 9.5% observed once, and the top ten hold approximately 16%. Sequences were derived from PBMCs, sampled before TCRalphabeta/CD19-depleted stem cell transplant. The receptors stem from a boy younger than 10 with acute lymphoblastic leukemia, due to receive a stem cell transplant.

This clonotype showed up just a few times. This chain uses TRBV7-2 with TRBJ2-3; D gene uncertain. Trimming removed 5 bases at V and 4 bases at J, with 16 bases between. This CDR3 comprises 15 residues. Germline V gives CDR1 SGHTA, CDR2 FQGNSA. CDR3 DNA: TGTGCCAGCAGCACCTACACCACCGGGCCAGATACGCAGTATTTT. Translation gives CASSTYTTGPDTQYF.

The CDR3 loop is CASSLTGGLTGELFF. As DNA, the CDR3 is TGTGCCAGCAGCTTGACGGGGGGGCTAACCGGGGAGCTGTTTTTT. This chain links TRBV11-3 with TRBJ2-2; the match to TRBD2 covers 8 bases. With V trimmed by 3 bases and J by 5 bases, 5 bases remained unmatched. CDR1 SGHNT and CDR2 YENEEA come from the germline V gene. This CDR3 has 15 amino acids.

This clonotype was seen repeatedly, ten times or more. The chain is built from TRBV7-2 and TRBJ2-7, with TRBD2 matching over 7 bases. This CDR3 contains 13 residues. Germline V gene lookup returns CDR1 SGHTA and CDR2 FQGNSA. The junction had 9 bases not matched to a gene; V was cut back by 8 bases and J by 5 bases. The CDR3 region is CASSPTGGNEQYF. The CDR3 DNA sequence: TGTGCCAGCTCCCCGACGGGGGGAAACGAGCAGTACTTC.

This clonotype was seen only a few times. V is TRBV20-1 and J is TRBJ2-1, with a possible D match to TRBD2 (6 bases). The CDR3 is 16 residues long. Germline V CDR1 and CDR2: DFQATT, SNEGSKA (reference sequence). The V gene lost 0 bases and the J gene lost 0 bases, with 12 bases spanning the gap. The CDR3 DNA reads as TGCAGTGCTAGAGACGGGAGACGGGGCTCCTACAATGAGCAGTTCTTC. It is translated as CSARDGRRGSYNEQFF.

The table lists this clonotype with many counts. J is TRBJ2-1 and V is TRBV20-1, with D hard to call. Trimming removed 4 bases at V and 2 bases at J, with 9 bases between. The CDR3 sequence is 13 residues long. Germline V gene lookup returns CDR1 DFQATT and CDR2 SNEGSKA (reference sequence). The CDR3 DNA sequence: TGCAGTGCTATTGGGGTAGCCTACAATGAGCAGTTCTTC. Translation: CSAIGVAYNEQFF.

The genes are TRBV9 and TRBJ2-1, with 7 positions matching TRBD2. The CDR3 has 16 residues. In germline, CDR1 is SGDLS, CDR2 YYNGEE. Unmatched junction bases numbered 14, after V lost 6 bases and J lost 5 bases. The DNA of the CDR3 is TGTGCCAGCACCCCAGCGGGGAGCGGGATTGACAATGAGCAGTTCTTC. Amino acids: CASTPAGSGIDNEQFF.

This clonotype was counted many times. The rearrangement uses TRBV11-2 and TRBJ2-2, with a possible D match to TRBD2 (5 bases). This CDR3 has 15 residues. Trimming took off 0 bases at V and 5 bases at J, with 10 bases between the two ends. Per the germline V gene, CDR1 is SGHAT and CDR2 is FQNNGV. The CDR3 DNA follows: TGTGCCAGCAGCTTAGATGTCCGGGGAACCGGGGAGCTGTTTTTT. Protein product: CASSLDVRGTGELFF.

This clonotype appeared many times. The V gene is TRBV7-2, the J gene TRBJ1-1, with no clear D. The CDR3 is 14 residues long. Germline V CDR1 and CDR2: SGHTA, FQGNSA. Trimming pared 1 base from V and 1 base from J, leaving 7 bases between. The CDR3 DNA reads as TGTGCCAGCAGCTTAGAGGGCAGGAACACTGAAGCTTTCTTT. Its translation is CASSLEGRNTEAFF.

This clonotype has ten or more counts. This chain joins TRBV6-5 and TRBJ2-2, with D maybe TRBD2 (5 bases). The germline V gene has CDR1 MNHEY and CDR2 SVGAGI. V was trimmed by 1 base and J by 1 base, leaving 10 bases between them. This CDR3 contains 16 residues. CDR3 amino acids: CASSYLLGRNTGELFF. CDR3 DNA sequence: TGTGCCAGCAGTTACTTGCTGGGGAGGAACACCGGGGAGCTGTTTTTT.

This clonotype was seen repeatedly, ten times or more. The rearrangement uses TRBV20-1 and TRBJ2-1; D ambiguous. Trimming took 2 bases from V and 4 from J, leaving 9 bases between them. The CDR3 extends over 13 amino acids. The germline V gene has CDR1 DFQATT and CDR2 SNEGSKA (reference sequence). CDR3 DNA sequence: TGCAGTGCTAGAATTCGGAGTTACAATGAGCAGTTCTTC. It encodes CSARIRSYNEQFF.

This clonotype was counted between two and nine times. This rearrangement joins TRBV7-9 to TRBJ1-3; 8 bases are a match to TRBD1. Losses at the gene ends were 5 bases for V and 4 bases for J; bases not matched to a gene: 1. The CDR3 extends over 13 amino acids. Germline V gene data show CDR1 as SEHNR and CDR2 as FQNEAQ (reference sequence). CDR3 coding DNA: TGTGCCAGCAGCGGGGACAGGGGAAACACCATATATTTT. Translated: CASSGDRGNTIYF.

This rearrangement joins TRBV12-3 or TRBV12-4 to TRBJ1-2; the match to TRBD1 covers 7 bases. The CDR3 has 13 amino acids. J was trimmed by 8 bases and V by 6 bases; bases with no gene match: 9. DNA for the CDR3: TGTGCCAGCAGCTCAGGTGGGACAGAAGGCTACACCTTC. Protein sequence: CASSSGGTEGYTF.

This clonotype was counted a few times. V usage is TRBV28 and J usage is TRBJ2-2, with 8 bases identical to TRBD2. After removal of 5 bases from V and 4 bases from J, the junction contained 12 bases not matched to a gene. The germline V gene has CDR1 MDHEN and CDR2 SYDVKM. The CDR3 spans 17 residues. The CDR3 nucleotides are TGTGCCAGCAGTCCCTACGGGAGCGGGGGTATCACCGGGGAGCTGTTTTTT. Amino acids: CASSPYGSGGITGELFF.

This clonotype was detected many times. J is TRBJ2-5 and V is TRBV29-1; D may be TRBD1 or TRBD2 (5 bases each). The CDR3 sequence is 12 residues long. Germline CDR1 and CDR2: SQVTM and ANQGSEA. V lost 7 bases and J lost 1, with 10 bases in between. The DNA of the CDR3 is TGCAGCGCCCGGGACGGCCAAGAGACCCAGTACTTC. The encoded protein is CSARDGQETQYF. Using reference TRBV29-1 and TRBJ2-5 for the parts outside the CDR3, the full variable domain is SAVISQKPSRDICQRGTSLTIQCQVDSQVTMMFWYRQQPGQSLTLIATANQGSEATYESGFVIDKFPISRPNLTFSTLTVSNMSPEDSSIYLCSARDGQETQYFGPGTRLLVL.

V is TRBV20-1 and J is TRBJ2-7; D remains ambiguous. CDR3 size: 14 residues. Per the germline V gene, CDR1 is DFQATT and CDR2 is SNEGSKA (reference sequence). Trimming pared 5 bases from V and 6 bases from J, leaving 20 bases between. The CDR3 sequence: CSAAFSIYDGEQYF. CDR3 nucleotide sequence: TGCAGTGCTGCCTTTAGTATTTACGACGGCGAGCAGTACTTC.

This clonotype was counted ten times or more. The chain couples TRBV7-8 to TRBJ1-5; 7 bases are shared with TRBD1. Germline V gene data show CDR1 as SGHVS and CDR2 as FQNEAQ. The CDR3 length is 17 residues. V lost 2 bases to trimming and J lost 2 bases; unmatched junction nucleotides: 9. The CDR3 spells CASSLPDRVGRNQPQHF. The CDR3 nucleotides read TGTGCCAGCAGCTTACCCGACAGGGTAGGACGCAATCAGCCCCAGCATTTT.

The V gene is TRBV7-2, the J gene TRBJ2-3; 7 bases align to TRBD1. Trimming removed 4 bases from V and 6 bases from J; junction bases left unmatched: 13. The germline V gene has CDR1 SGHTA and CDR2 FQGNSA. The CDR3 is 16 amino acids. The chain's CDR3 is CASSSLTWGRGDTQYF. In DNA form, the CDR3 reads TGTGCCAGCAGCTCCCTCACGTGGGGCAGGGGGGATACGCAGTATTTT.